The 21 T cell receptor beta chains listed next were all sequenced from one sample in a study of blood T cell repertoires in COVID-19. The repertoire was sequenced with immunoSEQ multiplex PCR; TCRdb's copy has only in-frame clones and lacks some. The repertoire holds 48,000 or so clones, with around 85% as singletons. Material for sequencing was peripheral blood. The receptor source for this set is a woman in her fifties or sixties with acute or convalescent COVID-19.

The chain joins TRBV7-2 to TRBJ2-7; 12 positions agree with TRBD2. Trimming cost V 5 bases and J 6 bases; bases outside gene matches: 5. This CDR3 is 14 amino acids long. Germline V gene lookup returns CDR1 SGHTA and CDR2 FQGNSA. The CDR3 DNA reads TGTGCCAGCAGCCCCCGACTAGCGGGAGTCGAGCAGTACTTC. It encodes CASSPRLAGVEQYF. The complete variable domain, with remaining parts taken from reference TRBV7-2 and TRBJ2-7, reads GAGVSQSPSNKVTEKGKDVELRCDPISGHTALYWYRQSLGQGLEFLIYFQGNSAPDKSGLPSDRFSAERTGGSVSTLTIQRTQQEDSAVYLCASSPRLAGVEQYFGPGTRLTVT.

This sequence joins TRBV7-9 and TRBJ1-3; TRBD1 aligns across 10 bases. There are 15 residues in the CDR3. Germline CDR1 SEHNR, CDR2 FQNEAQ (reference sequence). Trimming at V came to 11 bases and at J to 0 bases, leaving 7 bases not matched to a gene. The CDR3 nucleotides are TGTGCCGGCGGGACAGGGGATATCTCTGGAAACACCATATATTTT. Translating it yields CAGGTGDISGNTIYF.

The chain couples TRBV3-1 (or the pseudogene TRBV3-2) to TRBJ2-2; 7 bases align to TRBD2. The junction had 6 bases not matched to a gene; V was cut back by 5 bases and J by 3 bases. The CDR3 has 15 amino acids. Germline V gives CDR1 LGHDT, CDR2 YNNKEL (reference sequence). In DNA, the CDR3 is TGTGCCAGCAGCTGGGGAGGGCGAGACACCGGGGAGCTGTTTTTT. It translates to CASSWGGRDTGELFF.

The V and J genes are TRBV24-1 and TRBJ2-2; D gene uncertain. CDR3 length: 14 residues. The V gene lost 5 bases and the J gene lost 5 bases, with 11 bases spanning the gap. Germline CDR1 reads KGHDR; CDR2 reads SFDVKD. DNA for the CDR3: TGTGCCACCAGTGTTACGGGTCGGACCGGGGAGCTGTTTTTT. This translates into CATSVTGRTGELFF.

The table lists this clone with a few counts. CDR3 nucleotides: TGTGCCAGTAGTATACTGGGTAGCGCGAACACCGGGGAGCTGTTTTTT. It is translated as CASSILGSANTGELFF. V usage is TRBV19 and J usage is TRBJ2-2; D is perhaps TRBD2 (5 bases). Germline V gives CDR1 LNHDA, CDR2 SQIVND (reference sequence). The germline V and J ends were trimmed by 2 bases and 0 bases, with 10 bases remaining between them. This CDR3 is 16 amino acids long.

This clone was observed a few times. The V and J genes are TRBV19 and TRBJ2-7; D call uncertain. CDR3 length equals 15 residues. Germline V gene data show CDR1 as LNHDA and CDR2 as SQIVND (reference sequence). Trimming cost V 3 bases and J 0 bases, with 12 bases left between them. The CDR3: CASSIGEAGSYEQYF. DNA for the CDR3: TGTGCCAGTAGTATCGGAGAGGCCGGCTCCTACGAGCAGTACTTC. Full variable domain (outside the CDR3, taken from reference TRBV19 and TRBJ2-7): DGGITQSPKYLFRKEGQNVTLSCEQNLNHDAMYWYRQDPGQGLRLIYYSQIVNDFQKGDIAEGYSVSREKKESFPLTVTSAQKNPTAFYLCASSIGEAGSYEQYFGPGTRLTVT.

The V gene is TRBV13, the J gene TRBJ2-5; 9 bases agree with TRBD2. V lost 5 bases, J lost 3 bases, and 4 bases stayed unmatched. This CDR3 has 14 residues. CDR1 and CDR2 (germline): PRHDT, FYEKMQ (reference sequence). The CDR3 here is CASSPRTSEETQYF. The CDR3 nucleotides read TGTGCCAGCAGCCCCCGGACTAGCGAAGAGACCCAGTACTTC.

This clone was seen a handful of times. Other DNA sequences in the sample encode the same CDR3. The rearrangement uses TRBV2 and TRBJ1-3; no firm D call. Trimming removed 3 bases at V and 0 bases at J, with 12 bases between. CDR3 length equals 16 residues. Germline lookup yields CDR1 SNHLY and CDR2 FYNNEI. The CDR3 DNA reads TGTGCCAGCAGTGAGGGAGGGCAACTCTCTGGAAACACCATATATTTT. Amino acid sequence: CASSEGGQLSGNTIYF.

V is TRBV6-1 and J is TRBJ2-2; TRBD2 might be the D (5 bases). The CDR3 has 17 residues. Germline lookup yields CDR1 MNHNS and CDR2 SASEGT. V lost 4 bases, J lost 1 base, and 16 bases lay in between. The chain's CDR3 is CASSVNRGRRNTGELFF. CDR3 DNA: TGTGCCAGCAGTGTAAACCGGGGAAGGAGGAACACCGGGGAGCTGTTTTTT.

Only one count was recorded for this clone. V gene TRBV9 combines with J gene TRBJ2-3; D is perhaps TRBD2 (5 bases). This CDR3 is built from 14 residues. V was cut by 4 bases and J by 2 bases, with 11 bases left in between. Germline V gene sequence: CDR1 SGDLS, CDR2 YYNGEE. The CDR3 here is CASSLWGDTDTQYF. The CDR3 DNA sequence: TGTGCCAGCAGCCTCTGGGGAGACACAGATACGCAGTATTTT.

V and J are TRBV18 and TRBJ1-1; D remains ambiguous. The germline V gene encodes CDR1 KGHSH and CDR2 LQKENI. Trimming pared 2 bases from V and 5 bases from J, leaving 21 bases between. This CDR3 spans 17 amino acids. CDR3 coding DNA: TGTGCCAGCTCACCAAAACAGCTCGAATTAGGGAGAACTGAAGCTTTCTTT. This codes for CASSPKQLELGRTEAFF.

This chain uses TRBV5-6 with TRBJ2-2; D unresolved. This CDR3 has 16 amino acids. Germline CDR1 reads SGHDT; CDR2 reads YYEEEE. V was clipped by 3 bases and J by 5 bases, with 17 bases between them. CDR3 sequence reads: CASSSLPAVRTGELFF. CDR3 nucleotides: TGTGCCAGCAGCTCACTCCCGGCAGTGAGGACCGGGGAGCTGTTTTTT.

The V and J genes are TRBV19 and TRBJ2-3; a weak D match, TRBD1 (5 bases). The CDR3 has 14 residues. Germline CDR1 and CDR2: LNHDA and SQIVND (reference sequence). V was shortened by 5 bases and J by 2 bases, with 11 bases between the two germline ends. The CDR3 coding sequence is TGTGCCAGTAGTCGAAAGACAGACACAGATACGCAGTATTTT. Its protein product is CASSRKTDTDTQYF.

This chain connects TRBV4-3 to TRBJ2-3, with D maybe TRBD2 (6 bases). The V and J ends lost 0 bases and 0 bases respectively, with 7 bases between them. In germline, CDR1 is LGHNA, CDR2 YSLEER. The CDR3 loop spans 15 amino acids. The DNA of the CDR3 is TGCGCCAGCAGCCAAGATAGCGGCAGCACAGATACGCAGTATTTT. It codes for CASSQDSGSTDTQYF.

The CDR3 DNA reads TGTGCCAGCAGCGTAGGGCCCCGGGTAGCTAACTATGGCTACACCTTC. Its protein is CASSVGPRVANYGYTF. The gene calls are TRBV9 and TRBJ1-2, with D uncertain. Germline-derived CDR1 and CDR2 are SGDLS and YYNGEE. Trimming removed 0 bases at V and 0 bases at J, with 12 bases between. The CDR3 contains 16 residues.

This chain joins TRBV28 and TRBJ1-2; D may be TRBD1 (5 bases). Germline CDR1 MDHEN, CDR2 SYDVKM. The ends were cut back, 4 bases at V and 4 bases at J, with 13 bases in the middle. CDR3 size: 14 residues. The CDR3: CASSSPDTFYGYTF. The CDR3 DNA sequence: TGTGCCAGCAGTTCCCCGGACACTTTCTATGGCTACACCTTC.

The V gene is TRBV3-1 (or the pseudogene TRBV3-2), the J gene TRBJ2-7; a weak D match, TRBD2 (6 bases). V was trimmed by 3 bases and J by 3 bases, leaving 12 bases between them. CDR1 is LGHDT and CDR2 is YNNKEL in the germline V gene (reference sequence). The CDR3 runs to 14 residues. CDR3 region: CASSQSGLLYEQYF. The CDR3, as DNA: TGTGCCAGCAGCCAGTCGGGACTTCTCTACGAGCAGTACTTC.

The rearrangement links TRBV9 to TRBJ2-1; 7 bases line up with TRBD2. Per germline, CDR1 SGDLS and CDR2 YYNGEE. V was pared by 6 bases and J by 3 bases, with 6 bases of the junction left unmatched. This CDR3 comprises 14 residues. The CDR3 nucleotides are TGTGCCAGCAACCGGGGGGACGGCTACAATGAGCAGTTCTTC. Its protein product is CASNRGDGYNEQFF.

The gene calls are TRBV1 and TRBJ1-6; the listed D gene, TRBD1, was not tested against the DNA. TRBV1 constitutes a pseudogene. The CDR3 has 15 residues. The CDR3 DNA sequence: TGCACCAGCAGCCAAGCTAGGGGCGCGGTTTCACCCCTCCACTTT. It encodes CTSSQARGAVSPLHF.

The rearrangement links TRBV7-9 to TRBJ1-6; 7 bases fit TRBD1. CDR3 length equals 16 residues. Per germline, CDR1 SEHNR and CDR2 FQNEAQ (reference sequence). The J segment lost 7 bases and the V segment lost 4 bases, leaving 10 bases of the junction unmatched. The CDR3, as DNA: TGTGCCAGCAGCTCCGACCGGACAGGCAAAAATTCACCCCTCCACTTT. Its protein is CASSSDRTGKNSPLHF.

The V and J genes are TRBV7-6 and TRBJ2-5; 12 bases match TRBD2. Germline V gene data show CDR1 as SGHVS and CDR2 as FNYEAQ. The V gene end was trimmed by 5 bases and the J gene end by 6 bases; junction bases not matched to a gene: 4. The CDR3 runs 14 residues. CDR3 loop: CASSPLAGGKTQYF. The CDR3 DNA reads TGTGCCAGCAGCCCACTAGCGGGAGGAAAGACCCAGTACTTC.